These T cell receptor beta chains were read from a single sample in a study of T-cell reconstitution after alpha-beta-depleted transplantation in children. TCRdb ran MiXCR on the PCR reads and lists one entry per CDR3 protein. The table records under 250,000 distinct CDR3 sequences, approximately 19% of them present only once. The specimen comprised PBMCs, mostly from graft donor cells, sampled 360 days after TCRalphabeta/CD19-depleted stem cell transplant. Receptors were obtained from a male patient aged 2-15 years who had a stem cell transplant for acute lymphoblastic leukemia, so the T cells may come from the graft donor. The conserved cysteine and the conserved F or W are not part of the CDR3 here.

v_call	cdr3_length	j_call	cdr3_aa
TRBV20-1	15	TRBJ2-7	SARAIQGQAAVYEQY
TRBV15	13	TRBJ1-5	ATSRSRTGRQPQH
TRBV12-3/TRBV12-4	11	TRBJ2-5	ASSRGDEETQY
TRBV11-2	16	TRBJ2-1	ASSSTRPGPSSYNEQF
TRBV9	12	TRBJ1-2	ASRSGSPIGGYT
TRBV7-9	15	TRBJ1-1	ASSSMGGSGLAAEAF
TRBV29-1	10	TRBJ1-2	SVVPENYGYT
TRBV9	13	TRBJ2-3	ASSVSGSITDTQY
TRBV29-1	10	TRBJ2-3	SVGGGTDTQY
TRBV9	11	TRBJ2-3	ASRSGWTDTQY
TRBV9	13	TRBJ1-3	ASSVHGGSGNTIY
TRBV18	13	TRBJ1-1	ASSPYGQGNTEAF
TRBV5-1	13	TRBJ2-5	ASSLTAASGGEYV
TRBV2	13	TRBJ1-5	ASSEYRGINQPQH
TRBV11-2	13	TRBJ2-5	ASSLGYGDQETQY
TRBV5-1	12	TRBJ1-6	ASSPQMTGSPLH
TRBV20-1	14	TRBJ1-1	SARDLGGQPRTEAF
TRBV6-2/TRBV6-3	11	TRBJ2-7	ASSYAQGVEQY
TRBV7-9	13	TRBJ1-3	ASSADRPAGNTIY
TRBV15	13	TRBJ2-1	ATSRGVDAYNEQF
TRBV6-1	15	TRBJ2-3	ASSDPRQGITTDTQY
TRBV5-1	13	TRBJ2-1	ASSWTGGSYNEQF
TRBV20-1	10	TRBJ2-3	SARDPADTQY
TRBV5-1	13	TRBJ2-1	ASSLRTSAYNEQF
TRBV29-1	11	TRBJ2-2	SVLAPPNGELF
TRBV7-2	14	TRBJ2-1	ASSRMDPQNANEQF
TRBV29-1	10	TRBJ1-1	SVEVFGPEAF
TRBV5-1	12	TRBJ2-5	ASSSLAGEETQY
TRBV7-8	10	TRBJ1-1	ASSSEPTEAF
TRBV5-1	13	TRBJ2-6	ASRQGENGANVLT
TRBV9	15	TRBJ2-3	ASSVSVGETYTDTQY
TRBV7-9	11	TRBJ2-5	ASQGIIEETQY
TRBV9	12	TRBJ2-1	ASTGGISYNEQF
TRBV12-3/TRBV12-4	16	TRBJ2-7	ASSLANTYGQGINEQY
TRBV29-1	13	TRBJ2-4	SVLGGSVAKNIQY
TRBV12-3/TRBV12-4	11	TRBJ2-7	ASSLGFGYEQY
TRBV12-3/TRBV12-4	15	TRBJ2-3	ASSPGTSGGITDTQY
TRBV29-1	14	TRBJ2-1	SVTGLAGGPGDEQF
TRBV9	13	TRBJ2-7	ASSVGNSDGYEQY
TRBV7-2	12	TRBJ2-7	ASSFQGAIYEQY
TRBV20-1	14	TRBJ2-5	SASMDGGETQETQY